This TCR beta chain stems from a study of T cells in localized non-small cell lung cancer. Concerning this clone itself: Its antigen is still unknown.

The CDR3 has 15 residues. Trimming at V came to 7 bases and at J to 3 bases, leaving 5 bases not matched to a gene. From germline, CDR1 is SNHLY and CDR2 FYNNEI. Study-level points and caveats: Higher blood T cell density went with longer overall survival. Appearances in adjacent lung were noted for a median 57 of the top 100 tumor clones. Uninvolved adjacent lung had more T cell clonality than any other tissue, topping tumor.

The protocol was immunoSEQ multiplex PCR, while the TCRdb copy is restricted to in-frame clones and leaves out a portion. The sample gives around 53,000 clones, roughly 80% of which show up once; about 4% is in the top ten. This sample comprised PBMCs, obtained before any cancer treatment. This clonotype originated in a woman aged 35 to 75 with stage II lung adenocarcinoma. This rearrangement joins TRBV2 to TRBJ2-2; 10 bases map to TRBD1. The CDR3 coding sequence is TGTGCCAGCAAAGGACAGGGGGTGTACACCGGGGAGCTGTTTTTT. As protein: CASKGQGVYTGELFF. The complete variable domain, with remaining parts taken from reference TRBV2 and TRBJ2-2, reads EPEVTQTPSHQVTQMGQEVILRCVPISNHLYFYWYRQILGQKVEFLVSFYNNEISEKSEIFDDQFSVERPDGSNFTLKIRSTKLEDSAMYFCASKGQGVYTGELFFGEGSRLTVL.